There are a few counts of the clone carrying this T cell receptor beta chain. The data are from a study of blood T cell repertoires in COVID-19. Whole-study context: The samples span acute and convalescent COVID-19 from the United States, Italy and Spain. Nucleic acid was either cDNA or gDNA, and it came from T cells, B-cell-depleted T cells, or PBMCs.

As processed by the authors: Amplification with reference gene primers provided the estimates of nucleated cell counts. Sequenced by immunoSEQ multiplex PCR; TCRdb stores in-frame clones only, minus some. From that table come the V and J calls and clone size; the DNA was used to work out D and trimming. Counted here are approximately 250,000 clones, less than 90% occurring once; the ten biggest clones make up 1.5%. The receptor was isolated from a woman in her 40s who had recovered from COVID-19. Source material: peripheral blood.

The CDR3 DNA reads TGTGCCAGCAGCCAAGGGCTGCTTAGCAAACTGTTTTTT. Translation gives CASSQGLLSKLFF. The V gene is TRBV3-1 (or the pseudogene TRBV3-2), the J gene TRBJ1-4; D remains ambiguous. Trimming took off 1 base at V and 11 bases at J, with 11 bases between the two ends. From germline, CDR1 is LGHDT and CDR2 YNNKEL (reference sequence). The CDR3 length is 13 residues.